What follows are 5 T cell receptor beta chains derived from one specimen sequenced in a study of CD8+ T cells in alopecia areata. Treatment here: oral pan-JAK inhibitor, 5-10 mg twice daily. RNA, once extracted, was reverse transcribed into cDNA for use as the sequencing template. Profiling relied on immunoSEQ multiplex PCR, and the TCRdb table lists in-frame clones only, not all of them. The data contain some 200,000 clones, 50% to 70% of them singletons. The sample was CD4+ T cells sorted from blood, taken at week 4, from a patient treated with tofacitinib. The receptors originated from a human donor with alopecia areata.

This chain links TRBV5-6 with TRBJ1-1; 7 bases align to TRBD1. Per germline, CDR1 SGHDT and CDR2 YYEEEE. Trimming removed 6 bases from V and 7 bases from J; junction bases left unmatched: 9. The CDR3 runs 13 residues. As DNA, the CDR3 is TGTGCCAGCATTAAGACAGGGTTTCTTGAAGCTTTCTTT. Protein: CASIKTGFLEAFF.

This clone occurred a few times. The chain links TRBV5-1 to TRBJ2-3, with unresolved D. CDR3 length: 14 amino acids. V was trimmed by 0 bases and J by 2 bases, leaving 7 bases between them. CDR1 is SGHRS and CDR2 is YFSETQ in the germline V gene. The CDR3 nucleotides are TGCGCCAGCAGCTTGGACCTTACCACAGATACGCAGTATTTT. Amino acid sequence: CASSLDLTTDTQYF.

This chain connects TRBV5-1 to TRBJ2-3, with TRBD1 identical over 8 bases. V gave up 5 bases and J gave up 0 bases; unmatched junction bases: 2. Germline lookup yields CDR1 SGHRS and CDR2 YFSETQ. The length of the CDR3 is 14 residues. CDR3 protein: CASRQGDSTDTQYF. The DNA of the CDR3 is TGCGCCAGCAGACAGGGGGACAGCACAGATACGCAGTATTTT.

This clone has a handful of counts. The chain employs TRBV5-6 and TRBJ1-1, with D perhaps TRBD1 (5 bases). The CDR3 contains 15 residues. V was clipped by 5 bases and J by 3 bases, with 17 bases between them. CDR1 and CDR2 (germline): SGHDT, YYEEEE. CDR3 region: CASSHYLDTDTEAFF. DNA for the CDR3: TGTGCCAGCAGTCACTACCTGGACACCGACACTGAAGCTTTCTTT. The whole variable domain, filled in from reference TRBV5-6 and TRBJ1-1, reads DAGVTQSPTHLIKTRGQQVTLRCSPKSGHDTVSWYQQALGQGPQFIFQYYEEEERQRGNFPDRFSGHQFPNYSSELNVNALLLGDSALYLCASSHYLDTDTEAFFGQGTRLTVV.

This chain joins TRBV7-3 and TRBJ2-6; D gene ambiguous. The V end was cut by 5 bases, the J end by 0 bases, with 8 bases between. The CDR3 covers 15 residues. Germline assignment: CDR1 SGHTA and CDR2 FQGTGA. The CDR3 protein is CASSPAPSGANVLTF. The CDR3 nucleotides are TGTGCCAGCAGCCCAGCTCCCTCTGGGGCCAACGTCCTGACTTTC.